Below, one T cell receptor beta chain is given with its context. Alongside a J-beta primer mix, a sample-barcoded 5' primer served in a second PCR lasting roughly 6 to 11 cycles. TCRdb passed the 5' RACE reads through MiXCR, listing each CDR3 protein once. Among around 520,000 distinct CDR3 sequences listed, about 27% were seen once. The data derive from a study of blood T cells in healthy people across ages. CDR1 is SEHNR and CDR2 is FQNEAQ in the germline V gene (reference sequence). Deletions cut 3 bases from V and 5 bases from J, with 17 bases between. The CDR3 is 16 amino acids. The same specimen was also included in a second study, on T cells of mothers and their children. As that study records: Persistent microchimeric T cell clones were sought, and none were detected.

The sequence was collected from a boy aged 2 to 9 in good health. This rearrangement joins TRBV7-9 to TRBJ1-5; D ambiguous. Material for sequencing was blood. The CDR3 region has the DNA TGTGCCAGCAGCTTGGTGGTCACTGGGGTGGATCAGCCCCAGCATTTT. Encoded protein: CASSLVVTGVDQPQHF.